This T cell receptor beta chain derives from a study of blood T cell repertoires in COVID-19. Across the study: The United States, Italy and Spain provided the acute and convalescent COVID-19 samples. Sample material is recorded as cDNA or gDNA derived from T cells, B-cell-depleted T cells, or PBMCs.

How the authors handled the data: The assay estimated nucleated cells by amplifying reference gene primers. Produced via immunoSEQ multiplex PCR; TCRdb's table is partial and in-frame only. V and J calls and clone size come straight from that table; D and trimming were deduced from the DNA. The sample includes 250,000 to 300,000 clones, 90% to 95% of them seen just once. CDR3 length: 14 residues. V dropped 0 bases and J dropped 8 bases, with 14 bases sitting between them. Germline V gene lookup returns CDR1 SGHRS and CDR2 YFSETQ. Seattle patients were enrolled during active infection and followed longitudinally.

V is TRBV5-1 and J is TRBJ1-2; D is perhaps TRBD1 (5 bases). The sequenced material came from peripheral blood. This sequence was found in a woman in her 30s with COVID-19, enrolled during active disease. CDR3 region: CASSLVVQGEGYTF. The CDR3 DNA is TGCGCCAGCAGCTTGGTTGTACAAGGGGAAGGCTACACCTTC. Full variable domain (outside the CDR3, taken from reference TRBV5-1 and TRBJ1-2): KAGVTQTPRYLIKTRGQQVTLSCSPISGHRSVSWYQQTPGQGLQFLFEYFSETQRNKGNFPGRFSGRQFSNSRSEMNVSTLELGDSALYLCASSLVVQGEGYTFGSGTRLTVV.